Described below is a single T cell receptor beta chain sequence and its context. The target antigen is unknown. This record comes from a study of T-cell reconstitution after alpha-beta-depleted transplantation in children. Points from the study as a whole: Where some patients showed high TCRbeta diversity at day 60, it came from recipient T cells and thymic progenitors that had survived.

Unique molecular identifiers were used to barcode this TCRbeta library. TCRdb called the PCR reads again in MiXCR, with one record for every CDR3 protein. This sample yields fewer than 1 million distinct CDR3 sequences, of which 15% to 20% are seen a single time; under 6% belongs to the top ten. The sequence derives from a male patient between 5 and 17 years old who had a stem cell transplant for acute lymphoblastic leukemia, so the T cells may come from the graft donor. Specimen: PBMCs, mostly from graft donor cells, collected 360 days after TCRalphabeta/CD19-depleted stem cell transplant.

The CDR3 here is CSGRGSGSYNEQFF. CDR3 nucleotide sequence: TGCAGTGGGAGAGGGTCTGGCTCCTACAATGAGCAGTTCTTC. The chain combines TRBV20-1 with TRBJ2-1; D is perhaps TRBD2 (5 bases). V dropped 7 bases and J dropped 0 bases, with 13 bases sitting between them. The CDR3 has 14 amino acids. The V gene's germline CDR1 is DFQATT and CDR2 SNEGSKA (reference sequence).